This note documents a single TCR beta chain sequence. There is no known antigen for this receptor. Base quality data are lacking; no much larger clone is found one base away. TCRbeta CDR3 regions were amplified from genomic DNA using the immunoSEQ Assay, a bias-controlled multiplex PCR. The source study handled its data this way. The number of nucleated cells in each sample was estimated from the amplification of reference gene primers within the assay. To quantify the absolute abundance of each unique TCRbeta CDR3 rearrangement, sequence reads were collapsed and filtered. For each sample, productive Simpson clonality was calculated as the square root of Simpson's diversity index over productive rearrangements. In TCRdb, the immuneACCESS table is reduced to in-frame sequences with V and J assigned. These tables do not hold every clone; where another copy was compared, an unresolved V gene accounts for under half, and the others remain unexplained. V, J and clone size derive from that table, while D and trimming were established from the DNA sequence. Counted in this sample were some 270,000 clones; 70% to 90% of them appeared once. The top ten clonotypes cover approximately 4% of the sample.

Participants in the prospective study were aged about 18 to 95 years, lived in 20 to 25 United States geographic areas, and enrolled through a virtual design. Cohort assignment in the prospective study relied on participant-reported clinical history from a screening survey and a study questionnaire. Each participant in the prospective study had whole blood, serum and a nasopharyngeal or oropharyngeal swab collected by mobile phlebotomists. Over a roughly 2-month period, participants in the prospective study had the option of providing additional blood draws and questionnaires. Before DNA extraction, prospective study blood samples were shipped either frozen or at room temperature. The entry originates in a study of blood T cell repertoires in COVID-19 (dated by TCRdb to about 2020). Looking at the study overall: Samples from collaborators originated in the United States, Italy and Spain and spanned both the acute and convalescent phases of COVID-19. The material from the prospective study consisted of cDNA or gDNA derived from T cells, B-cell-depleted T cells, or PBMCs. Deeply sampled blood TCRbeta repertoires from subjects exposed to, actively infected with, or recovered from COVID-19 were included in the dataset. The repertoires were made available in a free public database intended to serve as a resource for research on the immune response to SARS-CoV-2. Samples came from the ongoing ImmuneRACE study (first 160 participants) plus 1,254 subjects from 6 global collaborators. Sample metadata almost always included a de-identified subject ID, COVID-19 status, age in years and sex. HLA class I and class II types, where available, came from metadata supplied by the sample provider rather than from assay-based typing.

Germline trimming: 0 bases from V, 0 bases from J; junction bases outside gene matches: 4. The CDR3 sequence holds 16 residues, the cysteine and phenylalanine included. Solely the CDR3 DNA is kept, with 48 bases framed from the first base. Reading the germline V gene gives CDR1 SGDLS and CDR2 YYNGEE. Broad study findings and their caveats: Clinical and demographic metadata were provided uncurated, with the amount varying by source and participant.

The source of this sequence is a woman aged 25 to 39 with acute COVID-19. Sequences were obtained from PBMCs or T cells enriched from blood (not recorded which). The sequence links TRBV9 to TRBJ2-3; TRBD2 aligns with 7 central bases. The CDR3 is CASSVGAGDSTDTQYF. The DNA sequence is given as TGTGCCAGCAGCGTAGGGGCGGGAGATAGCACAGATACGCAGTATTTT.